This T cell receptor (beta chain) is from a study of T cell responses to AZD1222 COVID-19 vaccine. About the research overall: Second doses were pooled across both intervals (about 4 or about 12 weeks).

The data were produced by immunoSEQ multiplex PCR, yet TCRdb's version contains in-frame clones alone and is incomplete. The sample shows more than 100,000 clones, roughly 91% of them seen only once. Comment on this clone: Antigen unknown.

This CDR3 is built from 12 residues. Germline V gives CDR1 LNHDA, CDR2 SQIVND (reference sequence). V was pared by 5 bases and J by 4 bases, with 9 bases between. Findings and caveats of the study: Donors were largely white British and mainly female; clonal diversity was possibly underestimated. Only six or seven AZD1222 recipients tested seropositive at baseline. With dominance at 160-218 and 743-854, vaccine-associated CD4 TCRs spanned spike.

The sequence came from an adult in good health. The chain carries TRBV19 and TRBJ2-7; D unclear. The sequencing here drew on peripheral blood, taken on day 0 of AZD1222 vaccination. The CDR3 loop is CASSPGRYEQYF. The CDR3 DNA follows: TGTGCCAGTAGTCCCGGTCGGTACGAGCAGTACTTC.